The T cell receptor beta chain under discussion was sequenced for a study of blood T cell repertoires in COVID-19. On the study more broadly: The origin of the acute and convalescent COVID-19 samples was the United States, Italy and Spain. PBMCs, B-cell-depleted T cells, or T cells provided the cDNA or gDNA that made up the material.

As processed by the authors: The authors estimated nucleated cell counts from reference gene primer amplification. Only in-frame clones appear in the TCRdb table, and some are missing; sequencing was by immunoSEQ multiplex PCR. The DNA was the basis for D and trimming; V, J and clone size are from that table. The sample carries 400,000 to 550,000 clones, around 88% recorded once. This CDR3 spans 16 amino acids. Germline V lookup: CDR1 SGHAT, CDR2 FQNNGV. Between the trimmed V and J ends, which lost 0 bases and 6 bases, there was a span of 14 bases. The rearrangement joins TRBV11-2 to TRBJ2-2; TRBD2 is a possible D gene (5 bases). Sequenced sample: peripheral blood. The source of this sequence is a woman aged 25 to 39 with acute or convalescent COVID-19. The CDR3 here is CASSLEIIRRAGELFF. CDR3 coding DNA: TGTGCCAGCAGCTTAGAGATCATCCGGCGGGCCGGGGAGCTGTTTTTT.